The clone carrying this TCR beta chain was seen repeatedly, ten times or more. Treatment of the sample: oral pan-JAK inhibitor, 5-10 mg twice daily. The data were taken from a study of CD8+ T cells in alopecia areata. The CDR3 loop spans 11 amino acids. V was pared by 0 bases and J by 9 bases, with 9 bases between. Germline V gene sequence: CDR1 SQVTM, CDR2 ANQGSEA. Once RNA had been extracted, it was reverse transcribed into cDNA to act as the sequencing template. The protocol was immunoSEQ multiplex PCR, while the TCRdb copy is restricted to in-frame clones and leaves out a portion. The sample carries about 220,000 clones, 50% to 70% recorded once.

The sequence was collected from a human donor with alopecia areata. The starting material was CD4+ T cells sorted from blood, obtained at week 4, from a patient treated with tofacitinib. This chain joins TRBV29-1 and TRBJ2-7; D unresolved. CDR3 nucleotides: TGCAGCGTTGAAGAGGGATTCGGGCAGTACTTC. Translation gives CSVEEGFGQYF.